This paragraph covers one T cell receptor beta chain sequence. Unique molecular identifiers were added to individual cDNA molecules. TCRdb used MiXCR to reprocess the 5' RACE reads, holding one entry per CDR3 protein. Of under 140,000 distinct CDR3 sequences listed, 10% to 15% are singletons. This entry belongs to a study of early T cells in non-severe SARS-CoV-2 infection. Study-level background: Sequencing targeted bulk RNA from unsorted whole blood, leaving chains unpaired.

CDR3 length equals 14 residues. Germline V CDR1 and CDR2: SGDLS, YYNGEE. The ends were cut back, 0 bases at V and 6 bases at J, with 13 bases in the middle. The chain couples TRBV9 to TRBJ2-7, with D uncertain. This receptor was identified in an adult who was a healthcare worker with PCR-confirmed SARS-CoV-2 infection or an uninfected control (not recorded which). The sample in question was whole blood, obtained at baseline. The DNA of the CDR3 is TGTGCCAGCAGCGTAGACTCGCGGCCCTCCGAGCAGTACTTC. Translated: CASSVDSRPSEQYF.